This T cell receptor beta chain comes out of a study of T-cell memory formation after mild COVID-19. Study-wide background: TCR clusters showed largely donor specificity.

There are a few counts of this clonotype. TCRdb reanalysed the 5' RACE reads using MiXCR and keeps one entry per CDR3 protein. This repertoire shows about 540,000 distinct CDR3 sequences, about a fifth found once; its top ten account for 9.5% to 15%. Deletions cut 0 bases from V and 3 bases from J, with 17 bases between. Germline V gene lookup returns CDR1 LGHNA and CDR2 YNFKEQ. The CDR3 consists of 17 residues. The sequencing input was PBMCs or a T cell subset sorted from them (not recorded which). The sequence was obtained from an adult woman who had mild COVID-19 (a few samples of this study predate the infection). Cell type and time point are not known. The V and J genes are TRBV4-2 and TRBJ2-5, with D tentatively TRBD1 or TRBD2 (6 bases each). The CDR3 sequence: CASSQDQTRGEKETQYF. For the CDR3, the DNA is TGTGCCAGCAGCCAAGATCAGACTAGGGGGGAGAAAGAGACCCAGTACTTC.